The rows below give T cell receptor beta chains drawn from one sample of a study of neurological immune-mediated disorders. TCRdb re-called the 5' RACE reads with MiXCR, one entry per CDR3 protein. The sample yields roughly 61,000 distinct CDR3 sequences, 9.5% to 12% seen once. Sample: PBMCs. The receptor source for this set is a male donor with HTLV-1-associated myelopathy (HAM/TSP). Both conserved end residues are part of each CDR3. The D gene is left open where the match is weak. Size is omitted from some rows. Given values are once, few, many or a class for expanded clones.

>TRBV2|.|TRBJ1-2|many
TGTGCCACCAAAGAAGGCTTACATTCTAACTATGGCTACACCTTC
CATKEGLHSNYGYTF
>TRBV20-1|TRBD1|TRBJ1-4|many
TGCAGTGCTACTCCCTGGACAGGGGATGAAAAACTGTTTTTT
CSATPWTGDEKLFF
>TRBV20-1|TRBD1|TRBJ2-7|many
TGCAGTGCTAGTCCAGGGGGTGGGAACGAGCAGTACTTC
CSASPGGGNEQYF
>TRBV4-1|.|TRBJ1-5|many
TGCGCCAGCAGCCAAGCCCCCGGGAATAGCAATCAGCCCCAGCATTTT
CASSQAPGNSNQPQHF
>TRBV7-6|TRBD1|TRBJ1-5|many
TGTGCCAGCAGCTTTGGGACAGATTATAATCAGCCCCAGCATTTT
CASSFGTDYNQPQHF
>TRBV20-1|.|TRBJ1-2|many
TGCAGTGCTTGGAAGGGCGAGGACTATGGCTACACCTTC
CSAWKGEDYGYTF
>TRBV5-1|TRBD1|TRBJ2-2|many
TGCGCCAGCAGCTTGGCCCTAAGACAGGGCGCCGGGGAGCTGTTTTTT
CASSLALRQGAGELFF
>TRBV30|.|TRBJ2-3|.
TGTGCCTGGAGTATTGCAGGGCCCACAGATACGCAGTATTTT
CAWSIAGPTDTQYF
>TRBV10-3|.|TRBJ2-5|medium-sized
TGTGCCATCAGTGGGGCAGGGGATGAAGAGACCCAGTACTTC
CAISGAGDEETQYF
>TRBV10-3|TRBD1|TRBJ2-4|.
TGTGCCACCAGGATCGGGACAGGCATATCACTAGCCAAAAACATTCAGTACTTC
CATRIGTGISLAKNIQYF
>TRBV6-6|TRBD1|TRBJ1-5|many
TGTGCCAGCAACGGACAGGCGATGGGTCAGCCCCAGCATTTT
CASNGQAMGQPQHF
>TRBV20-1|.|TRBJ2-2|many
TGCAGCTCAGGGCGCGCGGATATCGCGAACACCGGGGAGCTGTTTTTT
CSSGRADIANTGELFF
>TRBV10-2|.|TRBJ1-5|once
TGCGCCAGCAGTGAGTCGACCGGGGTTCAGCCCCAGGATTTC
CASSESTGVQPQDF
>TRBV5-1|.|TRBJ2-7|.
TGCGCCAGCAGCACACAGGGAGCCGACGAGCAGTACTTC
CASSTQGADEQYF
>TRBV5-1|.|TRBJ2-7|many
TGCGCCAGCAGCTTGGCCCTCGGGGAATCCTACGAGCAGTACTTC
CASSLALGESYEQYF
>TRBV20-1|.|TRBJ1-2|many
TGCAGTGCTACAAAGCTAAGAGGGTATGGCTACACCTTC
CSATKLRGYGYTF
>TRBV12-3/TRBV12-4|.|TRBJ1-5|many
TGTGCCAGCAGTTTGTCGGACTTCGGTCAGCCCCAGCATTTT
CASSLSDFGQPQHF
>TRBV5-1|.|TRBJ2-2|many
TGCGCCAGCAGCTTTGGGCGGGGACGGAACACCGGGGAGCTGTTTTTT
CASSFGRGRNTGELFF
>TRBV20-1|TRBD1|TRBJ2-7|.
TGCAGTGCCGTTAGTGACAGGGGGCTGTCCTACGAGCAGTACTTC
CSAVSDRGLSYEQYF
>TRBV5-1|TRBD1|TRBJ2-7|many
TGCGCCAGCAGCCCGACCGGGACAGTCTACGAGCAGTACTTC
CASSPTGTVYEQYF
>TRBV28|TRBD2|TRBJ2-5|few
TGTGCCAGCAGACTAGCGGGGGTCCCAGAGACCCAGTACTTC
CASRLAGVPETQYF
>TRBV5-5|TRBD2|TRBJ2-3|few
TGTGCCAGCAGCTGGGGACTAGCGGGGGGGCAAGATACGCAGTATTTT
CASSWGLAGGQDTQYF
>TRBV7-9|.|TRBJ1-2|many
TGTGCCAGCAGCTACACTTTCTATGGCTACACCTTC
CASSYTFYGYTF
>TRBV6-6|.|TRBJ2-7|many
TGTGCCAGCAGTTACTCGATGGGGGCCGAGCAGTACTTC
CASSYSMGAEQYF
>TRBV3-1|TRBD1|TRBJ2-7|many
TGTGCCAGCAGCCCGGACAGGGTTAGGGACGAGCAGTACTTC
CASSPDRVRDEQYF
>TRBV2|.|TRBJ1-5|many
TGTGCCAGCAGCCTGGGGATCGGCAGCAATCAGCCCCAGCATTTT
CASSLGIGSNQPQHF
>TRBV14|.|TRBJ2-2|many
TGTGCCAGCAGCCCCAAATTTCGGGCAGGGCGCACCGGGGAGCTGTTTTTT
CASSPKFRAGRTGELFF
>TRBV6-6|TRBD1|TRBJ2-5|.
TGTGCCAGCAGTTACTCGGCAGGGGGTGGCCAAGAGACCCAGTACTTC
CASSYSAGGGQETQYF
>TRBV20-1|.|TRBJ1-1|many
TGCAGTGTTAAACCGGGGGGGCAAGGGAACACTGAAGCTTTCTTT
CSVKPGGQGNTEAFF
>TRBV6-6|.|TRBJ2-7|many
TGTGCCAGCAGTCAAGCAATCGGCGACTACGAGCAGTACTTC
CASSQAIGDYEQYF
>TRBV25-1|TRBD1|TRBJ1-6|many
TGTGCCAGCCGCCGGGACAGGGATTCACCCCTCCACTTT
CASRRDRDSPLHF
>TRBV5-1|.|TRBJ2-7|many
TGCGCCAGCAGGTTAGAATCCGAGCAGTACTTC
CASRLESEQYF
>TRBV9|TRBD1|TRBJ1-6|.
TGTGCCAGCAGCCTTACGACAGGGACTAGAAATTCACGCCTCCACTTT
CASSLTTGTRNSRLHF
>TRBV12-3/TRBV12-4|TRBD2|TRBJ2-1|many
TGTGCCAGCAGTTTACGGGGCGGGGGTTCTGGAAATGAGCAGTTCTTC
CASSLRGGGSGNEQFF
>TRBV6-9|TRBD1|TRBJ1-2|many
TGTGGCTCACACGACAGGGTCTATGGCTACACCTTC
CGSHDRVYGYTF
>TRBV6-2/TRBV6-3|.|TRBJ2-4|.
TGTGCCGATATAAGGGGGGAAATTCAGTACTTC
CADIRGEIQYF
>TRBV5-1|.|TRBJ2-3|many
TGCGCCAGCAGCCCCTGGGATGCTCGGGGCACAGATACGCAGTATTTT
CASSPWDARGTDTQYF
>TRBV10-3|.|TRBJ1-3|many
TGTGCCATCAGTGATTTACTCTCGGGCTCTGGAAACACCATATATTTT
CAISDLLSGSGNTIYF
>TRBV27|.|TRBJ1-6|many
TGTGCCAGCAGTTTGGGGGTTTTCGATAATTCACCCCTCCACTTT
CASSLGVFDNSPLHF
>TRBV6-5|.|TRBJ2-2|many
TGTGCCAGCAGGTTGAGTCTCGGGGAGCTGTTTTTT
CASRLSLGELFF
>TRBV7-9|TRBD1|TRBJ1-1|many
TGTGCCAGCCCGCCGGACAGGCACACTGAAGCTTTCTTT
CASPPDRHTEAFF
>TRBV5-1|TRBD1|TRBJ1-1|many
TGCGCCAGCAGCCAGGGACAGATCCAACACACTGAAGCTTTCTTT
CASSQGQIQHTEAFF
>TRBV6-1|.|TRBJ2-7|many
TGTGCCAGCAGTGGACAGCTTTACTCCTACGAGCAGTACTTC
CASSGQLYSYEQYF
>TRBV7-2|.|TRBJ1-2|many
TGTGCCAGCGCTCCCTCGGGGGGGGAAAATCGATATGGCTACACCTTC
CASAPSGGENRYGYTF
>TRBV7-9|.|TRBJ1-4|many
TGTGCCAGCAGCTTAGCCAGGGAGCATGAAAAACTGTTTTTT
CASSLAREHEKLFF
>TRBV5-8|.|TRBJ2-5|many
TGTGCCAGCAGTTACGGTGGTGGGACTCATGCGGAGACCCAGTACTTC
CASSYGGGTHAETQYF
>TRBV4-3|TRBD1|TRBJ2-5|many
TGCGCCAGCAGCCAGGGGACAGGGAAGGAGACCCAGTACTTC
CASSQGTGKETQYF
>TRBV7-9|.|TRBJ1-5|many
TGTGCCAGCCGCCGGGGGGGAGGGAATCAGCCCCAGCATTTT
CASRRGGGNQPQHF
>TRBV6-6|.|TRBJ2-3|many
TGTGCCAGCAAGAGTGGGGATACGCAGTATTTT
CASKSGDTQYF
>TRBV29-1|.|TRBJ2-4|medium-sized
TGCAGCGTTGAAGATCATGCCCAGCCCTACATTCAGTACTTC
CSVEDHAQPYIQYF
>TRBV28|.|TRBJ2-7|many
TGTGCCAGCCACCCAACCGGCAGGATAAACTACGAGCAGTACTTC
CASHPTGRINYEQYF
>TRBV5-6|.|TRBJ1-2|once
TGTGCCAGCAGCAGCGACAGGTCCACTAACTATGGCTACACCTTC
CASSSDRSTNYGYTF
>TRBV5-5|.|TRBJ2-3|many
TGTGCCAGCAGCCCAGGACATACCAATACAGATACGCAGTATTTT
CASSPGHTNTDTQYF
>TRBV19|.|TRBJ1-1|many
TGTGCCAGTAGTATCGCAGGGTCGGACACTGAAGCTTTCTTT
CASSIAGSDTEAFF
>TRBV5-1|.|TRBJ2-2|many
TGCGCCAGCGGGACCCAAGGAGACACCGGGGAGCTGTTTTTT
CASGTQGDTGELFF
>TRBV7-3|.|TRBJ2-2|many
TGTGCCAGCAGCTTAGGAATAGACGGGGAGCTGTTTTTT
CASSLGIDGELFF
>TRBV12-3/TRBV12-4|.|TRBJ1-5|many
TGTGCCAGCAGCCGCCGGCGCGGCAATCAGCCCCAGCATTTT
CASSRRRGNQPQHF
>TRBV10-3|TRBD2|TRBJ2-1|many
TGTGCCACAAACACTGCTAGCGGGGGCCAAAATGAGCAGTTCTTC
CATNTASGGQNEQFF
>TRBV4-3|.|TRBJ2-5|many
TGCGCCAGCAGCCAAGTCGGACACTACCAAGAGACCCAGTACTTC
CASSQVGHYQETQYF
>TRBV29-1|.|TRBJ2-3|.
TGCAGCTCTGACGGGACGGACAACACAGATACGCAGTATTTT
CSSDGTDNTDTQYF